In this sample, the clone carrying this T cell receptor (beta chain) turned up a few times. The antigen remains undetermined. A much larger clone is a single base away; this may be a read error. Looked up from germline, CDR1 is SGHAT and CDR2 is FQNNGV. CDR3 length: 15 amino acids. From around 18,000 to 910,000 sorted cells, naive CD8 libraries were generated with 10%, 30% or 50% RNA. This entry belongs to a study of molecular identifiers for immune sequencing clone quantification. Study-wide results and limits: Under 1% of molecules in naive cells, but over 98% of effector molecules, belonged to clones above 20 RNA copies.

TCRdb called the PCR reads again in MiXCR, with one record for every CDR3 protein. The sample records about 640,000 distinct CDR3 sequences, 20% being singletons. Sequencing was done on a sample of naive CD8+ T cells from blood, with Jurkat cell RNA spiked in. Described subset: FACS-sorted CD8+CD4-CCR7+CD45RA+ naive T cells. The sequence was collected from a human donor in good health. Some libraries in this study had Jurkat cell RNA spiked in. This chain uses TRBV11-2 with TRBJ2-3; TRBD2 agrees at 10 bases. The chain's CDR3 is CASGLSGGASDTQYF. The CDR3 DNA reads as TGTGCCAGCGGCTTAAGCGGGGGGGCCTCAGATACGCAGTATTTT.